The 11 T cell receptor beta chains presented below share a single source sample, sequenced in a study of OX40 agonist ivuxolimab in advanced cancers. The assay was immunoSEQ multiplex PCR, and TCRdb's table has in-frame clones only and misses some. The sample lists fewer than 50,000 clones; 65% to 80% were seen once. Sequencing used CD4+ or CD8+ T cells sorted from blood, obtained in a trial of the OX40 agonist ivuxolimab. These receptors originate from an adult with an advanced solid tumor such as melanoma, head and neck, liver or kidney cancer.

The chain combines TRBV28 with TRBJ2-2, with D maybe TRBD1 (7 bases). The V end lost 6 bases, the J end lost 6 bases, and 14 bases lay between the germline ends. The germline CDR1 and CDR2 sequences are MDHEN and SYDVKM. The length of the CDR3 is 14 residues. The CDR3 DNA reads as TGTGCCAGCAGCGGCCAGGGGGGCCCCGGGGAGCTGTTTTTT. It encodes CASSGQGGPGELFF.

A few counts support this clone. The chain combines TRBV7-2 with TRBJ2-1, with D perhaps TRBD2 (6 bases). Trimming removed 1 base from V and 3 bases from J, with 10 bases in between. Germline CDR1 is SGHTA and CDR2 is FQGNSA. The CDR3 totals 15 residues. The CDR3 nucleotides are TGTGCCAGCAGCTTAGGTCGCGGGATCTACAATGAGCAGTTCTTC. This gives the protein CASSLGRGIYNEQFF.

The chain joins TRBV11-2 to TRBJ2-6; D perhaps matches TRBD2 (5 bases). Trimming pared 0 bases from V and 2 bases from J, leaving 11 bases between. Germline V gene lookup returns CDR1 SGHAT and CDR2 FQNNGV. The CDR3 sequence is 17 residues long. The CDR3 is CASSLDSGEAGANVLTF. DNA of the CDR3: TGTGCCAGCAGCTTAGATTCCGGGGAAGCTGGGGCCAACGTCCTGACTTTC.

The V call is TRBV10-3, the J call TRBJ2-7; 9 bases agree with TRBD1. V trimming: 6 bases; J trimming: 3 bases; junction bases outside the gene matches: 3. Germline V lookup: CDR1 ENHRY, CDR2 SYGVKD. The CDR3 covers 13 residues. DNA of the CDR3: TGTGCCATCAGCCCGGGACAGGGCTACGAGCAGTACTTC. It translates to CAISPGQGYEQYF.

V is TRBV29-1 and J is TRBJ2-3, with D perhaps TRBD1 (6 bases). Germline-derived CDR1 and CDR2 are SQVTM and ANQGSEA. Deletions cut 5 bases from V and 4 bases from J, with 13 bases between. The CDR3 contains 13 residues. In nucleotides, the CDR3 is TGCAGCGTTTCCCTCCGGACAGCAGATACGCAGTATTTT. Translating gives CSVSLRTADTQYF.

The chain has TRBV6-1 and TRBJ2-2; 11 bases fit TRBD2. J gave up 5 bases and V 3 bases, and 5 bases lay outside the gene matches. CDR1 and CDR2 from the germline V gene are MNHNS and SASEGT. This CDR3 contains 16 residues. CDR3 sequence (DNA): TGTGCCAGCAGTGAGCTAGCGGGAGGTTGGACCGGGGAGCTGTTTTTT. Translated, it gives CASSELAGGWTGELFF.

The CDR3 protein is CASSPIPGQGAVVTEAFF. Here the CDR3 DNA reads TGTGCCAGCTCACCCATTCCGGGACAGGGGGCTGTAGTCACTGAAGCTTTCTTT. The gene calls are TRBV18 and TRBJ1-1; 12 nucleotides align to TRBD1. CDR1 is KGHSH, CDR2 LQKENI, per germline. This CDR3 region has 18 residues. With 3 bases clipped from V and 4 bases from J, the junction kept 12 bases outside the gene matches. The complete variable domain, with remaining parts taken from reference TRBV18 and TRBJ1-1, reads NAGVMQNPRHLVRRRGQEARLRCSPMKGHSHVYWYRQLPEEGLKFMVYLQKENIIDESGMPKERFSAEFPKEGPSILRIQQVVRGDSAAYFCASSPIPGQGAVVTEAFFGQGTRLTVV.

The chain joins TRBV27 to TRBJ1-5; D gene ambiguous. The CDR3 consists of 15 residues. V was pared by 3 bases and J by 1 base, with 10 bases between. CDR1 is MNHEY, CDR2 SMNVEV, per germline (reference sequence). The CDR3 DNA reads TGTGCCAGCAGTTTCGACGGGGTGAGCAATCAGCCCCAGCATTTT. It translates to CASSFDGVSNQPQHF.

The chain links TRBV18 to TRBJ2-3, with D possibly TRBD2 on 5 matching bases. Germline CDR1 and CDR2: KGHSH and LQKENI. This CDR3 contains 15 residues. The V and J ends lost 2 bases and 4 bases respectively, with 13 bases between them. The CDR3 sequence is CASSPKREFADTQYF. Here the CDR3 DNA reads TGTGCCAGCTCACCAAAGAGGGAGTTCGCAGATACGCAGTATTTT.

The chain couples TRBV5-4 to TRBJ2-7; 8 positions agree with TRBD2. V gave up 3 bases and J gave up 5 bases; unmatched junction bases: 10. Germline CDR1 SGHNT, CDR2 YYREEE (reference sequence). The CDR3 contains 15 residues. The CDR3 is CASSSLTGGPHEQYF. CDR3 in DNA: TGTGCCAGCAGCTCTTTGACGGGAGGGCCCCACGAGCAGTACTTC.

This sequence joins TRBV5-5 and TRBJ2-7; TRBD1 matches 8 bases. The V gene end was trimmed by 4 bases and the J gene end by 6 bases; junction bases not matched to a gene: 9. This CDR3 contains 14 residues. Germline CDR1 and CDR2: SGHKS and YYEKEE (reference sequence). Here the CDR3 DNA reads TGTGCCAGCAGCGGAAGGACAGGGCCTCTCGAGCAGTACTTC. It yields the protein CASSGRTGPLEQYF.